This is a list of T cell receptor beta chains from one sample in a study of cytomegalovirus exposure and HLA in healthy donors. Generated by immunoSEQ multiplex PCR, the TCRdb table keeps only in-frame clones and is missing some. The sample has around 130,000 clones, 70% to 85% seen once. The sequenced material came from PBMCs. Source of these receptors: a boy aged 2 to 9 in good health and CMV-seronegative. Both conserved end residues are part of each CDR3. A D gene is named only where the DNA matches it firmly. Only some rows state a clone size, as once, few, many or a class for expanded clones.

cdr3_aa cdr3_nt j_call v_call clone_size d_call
CASSDRGQGEGYTF TGTGCCAGCAGTGACCGGGGACAGGGTGAAGGCTACACCTTC TRBJ1-2 TRBV6-4 - TRBD1
CASSQDRGYSRNTIYF TGCGCCAGCAGCCAAGATCGGGGTTACTCTAGAAACACCATATATTTT TRBJ1-3 TRBV4-3 - -
CASSLAGRGTDTQYF TGTGCCAGCAGCTTAGCGGGCCGAGGGACAGATACGCAGTATTTT TRBJ2-3 TRBV13 few -
CASSLGGGNQPQHF TGTGCCAGCAGCTTAGGGGGGGGCAATCAGCCCCAGCATTTT TRBJ1-5 TRBV5-4 - -
CASSPGLADNEQFF TGTGCCAGCAGCCCGGGACTAGCGGACAATGAGCAGTTCTTC TRBJ2-1 TRBV6-5 - TRBD2
CASSREESEKLFF TGTGCCAGCAGCAGGGAGGAGAGTGAAAAACTGTTTTTT TRBJ1-4 TRBV6-5 few -
CASSLYKNTEAFF TGCGCCAGCAGCCTATACAAGAACACTGAAGCTTTCTTT TRBJ1-1 TRBV4-3 - -
CASRDAFWGWYGYTF TGTGCCAGTAGGGACGCTTTCTGGGGCTGGTATGGCTACACCTTC TRBJ1-2 TRBV19 few -
CASSEVSGRHNEQFF TGTGCCAGCAGTGAAGTAAGCGGGCGTCACAATGAGCAGTTCTTC TRBJ2-1 TRBV2 - -
CASSTRGGNYGYTF TGTGCCAGCAGCACTAGAGGGGGAAACTATGGCTACACCTTC TRBJ1-2 TRBV7-3 - -
CASSYQDRGRGGYTF TGTGCCAGCAGTTACCAGGACAGGGGGCGCGGTGGCTACACCTTC TRBJ1-2 TRBV6-6 - TRBD1
CASSLGTLSSGNTIYF TGCGCCAGCAGCTTAGGGACACTGAGCTCTGGAAACACCATATATTTT TRBJ1-3 TRBV5-1 - -
CASSLTGQGREKLFF TGTGCCAGCAGTTTAACGGGACAGGGAAGGGAAAAACTGTTTTTT TRBJ1-4 TRBV27 - TRBD1
CASYLRTGIHGYTF TGTGCCAGCTACCTGAGGACAGGGATCCATGGCTACACCTTC TRBJ1-2 TRBV28 - TRBD1
CASSFGQVTYGYTF TGCGCCAGCAGCTTCGGACAGGTAACCTATGGCTACACCTTC TRBJ1-2 TRBV5-1 - TRBD1
CASSQTRGGQETQYF TGTGCCAGCAGCCAAACGCGGGGGGGCCAAGAGACCCAGTACTTC TRBJ2-5 TRBV4-2 - TRBD2
CASSRGGSGWGYTF TGTGCCAGCAGCAGGGGGGGCTCGGGTTGGGGCTACACCTTC TRBJ1-2 TRBV21-1 - -
CASSYDRTSNYGYTF TGTGCCAGCAGTTACGACAGGACCTCTAACTATGGCTACACCTTC TRBJ1-2 TRBV6-5 - -
CASSQDRVSYEQYF TGTGCCAGTTCCCAGGACAGGGTCTCCTACGAGCAGTACTTC TRBJ2-7 TRBV19 - TRBD1
CASSLQTGVGLETQYF TGTGCCAGCAGCCTTCAAACAGGGGTGGGATTGGAGACCCAGTACTTC TRBJ2-5 TRBV11-1 - TRBD1
CAWSVPDRDTGELFF TGTGCCTGGAGCGTTCCGGACAGGGACACCGGGGAGCTGTTTTTT TRBJ2-2 TRBV30 - TRBD1
CASSLSQGSKNIQYF TGCGCCAGCAGCTTGTCTCAGGGTTCAAAAAACATTCAGTACTTC TRBJ2-4 TRBV5-1 - -
CASSTRPDRETQYF TGTGCCAGCAGCACCCGCCCGGACAGAGAGACCCAGTACTTC TRBJ2-5 TRBV11-2 - -
CASSLRGPDTQYF TGTGCCAGCAGCTTGAGAGGGCCAGATACGCAGTATTTT TRBJ2-3 TRBV5-8 - -
CASSWRQVRYGYTF TGTGCCAGCAGCTGGCGACAGGTCCGCTATGGCTACACCTTC TRBJ1-2 TRBV13 - -
CASSGGQLDGEQFF TGTGCCAGCAGCGGGGGACAGCTCGACGGGGAGCAGTTCTTC TRBJ2-1 TRBV5-4 - TRBD1
CASSLSLAGGHGYTF TGTGCCAGCAGTTTGTCCCTGGCGGGGGGCCATGGCTACACCTTC TRBJ1-2 TRBV27 - -
CAWRAEHYEQYF TGTGCCTGGAGGGCGGAACACTACGAGCAGTACTTC TRBJ2-7 TRBV30 - -
CASSLRGGVGEQFF TGTGCCAGCAGCTTACGCGGGGGGGTAGGTGAGCAGTTCTTC TRBJ2-1 TRBV7-9 - TRBD2
CASSFDRAKNIQYF TGTGCCAGCAGCTTCGACAGAGCCAAAAACATTCAGTACTTC TRBJ2-4 TRBV7-8 - -
CASSARTGANTGELFF TGTGCCAGCAGCGCTCGGACAGGGGCGAACACCGGGGAGCTGTTTTTT TRBJ2-2 TRBV9 - TRBD1
CASSLGDRGRADSPTDTQYF TGCGCCAGCAGCTTGGGGGACAGGGGCCGCGCAGATTCCCCCACAGATACGCAGTATTTT TRBJ2-3 TRBV5-1 - TRBD1
CASSEAAGTGSDEQFF TGTGCCAGCAGTGAAGCCGCCGGGACAGGGTCTGATGAGCAGTTCTTC TRBJ2-1 TRBV6-1 once TRBD1
CASSGDIPPNGYTF TGCGCCAGCAGTGGGGACATTCCTCCCAATGGCTACACCTTC TRBJ1-2 TRBV10-1 - -
CASSQPPLVGGIHYNEQFF TGCGCCAGCAGCCAACCGCCTCTAGTGGGAGGGATTCACTACAATGAGCAGTTCTTC TRBJ2-1 TRBV4-1 few TRBD2
CASSFTSETYNEQFF TGTGCCAGCAGCTTTACTAGCGAAACCTACAATGAGCAGTTCTTC TRBJ2-1 TRBV11-3 - TRBD2
CAISEGLYNEQFF TGTGCCATCAGTGAGGGACTGTACAATGAGCAGTTCTTC TRBJ2-1 TRBV10-3 - -
CASSFQGQGRTEAFF TGTGCCAGCAGTTTTCAAGGACAGGGCCGCACTGAAGCTTTCTTT TRBJ1-1 TRBV27 once TRBD1
CASSYEAGLNTEAFF TGTGCCAGCAGCTATGAGGCCGGATTGAACACTGAAGCTTTCTTT TRBJ1-1 TRBV7-9 - -
CSVAGTSGGYGNIQYF TGCAGCGTGGCCGGGACTAGCGGGGGGTATGGAAACATTCAGTACTTC TRBJ2-4 TRBV29-1 - TRBD2
CAWSDPLNSGGKNIQYF TGTGCCTGGAGTGACCCTCTCAACAGCGGAGGCAAAAACATTCAGTACTTC TRBJ2-4 TRBV30 - -
CASSLRLAGDYNEQFF TGTGCCAGCAGTTTACGGCTAGCGGGAGACTACAATGAGCAGTTCTTC TRBJ2-1 TRBV27 - TRBD2